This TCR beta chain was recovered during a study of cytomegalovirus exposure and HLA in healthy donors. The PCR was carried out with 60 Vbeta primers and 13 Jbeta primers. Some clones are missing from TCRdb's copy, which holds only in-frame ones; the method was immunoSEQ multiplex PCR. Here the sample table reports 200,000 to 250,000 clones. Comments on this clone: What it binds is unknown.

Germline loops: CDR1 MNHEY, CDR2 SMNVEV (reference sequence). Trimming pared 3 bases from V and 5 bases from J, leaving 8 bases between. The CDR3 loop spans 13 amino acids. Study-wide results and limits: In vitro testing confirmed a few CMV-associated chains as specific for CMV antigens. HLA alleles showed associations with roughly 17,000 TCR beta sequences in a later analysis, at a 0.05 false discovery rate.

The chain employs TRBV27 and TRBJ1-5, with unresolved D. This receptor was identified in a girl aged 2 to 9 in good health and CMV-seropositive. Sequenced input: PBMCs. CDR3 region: CASSLVADQPQHF. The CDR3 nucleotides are TGTGCCAGCAGTTTGGTGGCGGATCAGCCCCAGCATTTT.